Listed here are 9 T cell receptor beta chains from one sample, sequenced in a study of molecular identifiers for immune sequencing clone quantification listed by TCRdb under 2018. Library creation used PCR. TCRdb lists the instrument as Illumina HiSeq 4000. Clones were called with MiXCR by TCRdb after fastp trimmed the public reads at Q25, and only in-frame beta chains were retained. Rows merge per CDR3 protein into single entries with the most common DNA and genes. This sample comprises 300,000 to 400,000 distinct CDR3 sequences, roughly a fifth of them detected only once. Approximately 0.8% of the sample rests with the top ten. Sequenced sample: naive CD8+ T cells from blood, with Jurkat cell RNA spiked in. The cell subset or site label corresponds to: FACS-sorted CD8+CD4-CCR7+CD45RA+ naive T cells. All receptors come from a human donor in good health. Some libraries in this study had Jurkat cell RNA spiked in.

This clonotype was recorded at least ten times. The chain is built from TRBV27 and TRBJ2-3; unclear D gene. Germline lookup yields CDR1 MNHEY and CDR2 SMNVEV (reference sequence). The CDR3 is 12 residues long. V lost 4 bases and J 8 bases, leaving 10 bases between the germline ends. CDR3 sequence (DNA): TGTGCCAGCAGTTCCCGGTTAGCTACGCAGTATTTT. Residues: CASSSRLATQYF.

This clonotype occurred many times. The chain links TRBV28 to TRBJ2-5, with D possibly being TRBD2 (6 bases). In germline, CDR1 is MDHEN, CDR2 SYDVKM. The CDR3 loop spans 14 amino acids. V was pared by 6 bases and J by 3 bases, with 14 bases between. CDR3 region: CASRPTRPEETQYF. CDR3 bases: TGTGCCAGCAGGCCGACTAGGCCCGAAGAGACCCAGTACTTC.

This clonotype was observed at least ten times. The chain uses TRBV27 and TRBJ2-3, with 7 bases aligning to TRBD1. CDR3 size: 15 residues. The germline V gene has CDR1 MNHEY and CDR2 SMNVEV (reference sequence). J was trimmed by 1 base and V by 5 bases; bases with no gene match: 6. The CDR3 DNA reads TGTGCCAGCAGTCTAAGACAGGGCCGCACAGATACGCAGTATTTT. It yields the protein CASSLRQGRTDTQYF.

This clonotype was seen repeatedly, ten times or more. The chain links TRBV28 to TRBJ2-7; TRBD2 is a possible D gene (6 bases). Trimming cost V 3 bases and J 2 bases, with 14 bases left between them. Germline CDR1 MDHEN, CDR2 SYDVKM. This CDR3 is built from 15 residues. CDR3 in amino acids: CASSFRGVRTYEQYF. The DNA for the CDR3 is TGTGCCAGCAGTTTCCGCGGGGTGAGGACCTACGAGCAGTACTTC.

This clonotype was seen at least ten times. The chain combines TRBV28 with TRBJ1-4; D is unclear. Germline V gene lookup returns CDR1 MDHEN and CDR2 SYDVKM. The CDR3 sequence is 16 residues long. V was trimmed by 3 bases and J by 0 bases, leaving 11 bases between them. In DNA, the CDR3 is TGTGCCAGCAGTTTCATCCCCGAAGCAACTAATGAAAAACTGTTTTTT. Encoded protein: CASSFIPEATNEKLFF.

The sample holds many counts of this clonotype. V gene TRBV19 combines with J gene TRBJ1-5; D is ambiguous. The germline V gene encodes CDR1 LNHDA and CDR2 SQIVND (reference sequence). Between the trimmed V and J ends, which lost 7 bases and 1 base, there was a span of 8 bases. The CDR3 consists of 13 residues. The CDR3 protein is CASTSASNQPQHF. The CDR3 DNA sequence: TGTGCCAGTACCTCGGCGAGCAATCAGCCCCAGCATTTT.

Details on this clonotype: A much larger clone sits a single nucleotide away, making a read error possible. The genes are TRBV4-3 and TRBJ1-3; no definite D call. Trimming took off 3 bases at V and 2 bases at J, with 8 bases between the two ends. CDR1 is LGHNA, CDR2 YSLEER, per germline. CDR3 length equals 14 residues. The CDR3 DNA is TGCGCCAGCAGCCATGGAAGGGCTGGAAACACCATATATTTT. Its protein product is CASSHGRAGNTIYF.

This clonotype was observed many times. This chain uses TRBV19 with TRBJ2-1, with D tentatively TRBD1 (6 bases). Germline loops: CDR1 LNHDA, CDR2 SQIVND (reference sequence). The CDR3 extends over 16 amino acids. V was pared by 4 bases and J by 2 bases, with 15 bases between. This CDR3 is CASSTPPQGPYNEQFF. CDR3 DNA sequence: TGTGCCAGTAGTACCCCACCGCAGGGGCCCTACAATGAGCAGTTCTTC.

This clonotype was observed many times. CDR3 sequence: CASSDSSRAEDNQPQHF. CDR3 bases: TGTGCCAGCAGTGACTCGAGCAGGGCGGAGGATAATCAGCCCCAGCATTTT. The chain uses TRBV6-4 and TRBJ1-5, with D possibly being TRBD1 (5 bases). Germline loops: CDR1 MRHNA, CDR2 SNTAGT. The CDR3 is 17 residues long. V shed 0 bases and J shed 4 bases, with 16 bases lying between them.